This T cell receptor beta chain was sequenced for a study of shared clonotypes between healthy human individuals. Study-level findings and limits: Roughly 5% of naive CD4 clonotypes were shared across four donors.

Terminally differentiated effector memory CD45RA+ cells were left out of the naive CD8 fraction, which was CD45RO-negative and positively selected for CCR7. The study enrolled healthy HIV-negative adults without recent acute infections or vaccinations as donors. The table lists this clone with a count of one. Its antigen is not known. It was across several immunoSEQ plates that each subset's genomic DNA was evenly split. The method was immunoSEQ multiplex PCR; TCRdb's version includes in-frame clones alone and lacks a portion of them. Seen here are more than 2 million clones, about 95% observed once, and the top ten hold roughly 1%. This TCR was recovered from a man aged 18 to 29 in good health. Sequenced: naive CD8+ T cells sorted from blood.

CDR3 region: CASSLTATGLSYEQYF. The CDR3 nucleotides are TGTGCCAGCAGCTTAACCGCGACAGGGCTCTCCTACGAGCAGTACTTC. The V call is TRBV11-2, the J call TRBJ2-7; 7 nucleotides agree with TRBD1. V lost 2 bases, J lost 0 bases, and 7 bases stayed unmatched. The CDR3 is 16 amino acids. Germline-derived CDR1 and CDR2 are SGHAT and FQNNGV.